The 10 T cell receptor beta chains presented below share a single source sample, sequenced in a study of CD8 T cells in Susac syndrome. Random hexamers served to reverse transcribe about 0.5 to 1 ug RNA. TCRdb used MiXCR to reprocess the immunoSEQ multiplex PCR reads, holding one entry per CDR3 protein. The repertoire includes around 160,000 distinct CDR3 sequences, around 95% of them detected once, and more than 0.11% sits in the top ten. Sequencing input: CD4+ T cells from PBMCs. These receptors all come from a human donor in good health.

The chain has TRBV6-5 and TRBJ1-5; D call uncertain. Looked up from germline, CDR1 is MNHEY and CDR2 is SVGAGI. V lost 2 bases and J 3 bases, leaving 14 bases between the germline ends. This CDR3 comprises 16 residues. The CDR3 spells CASSYTAHPFNQPQHF. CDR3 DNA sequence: TGTGCCAGCAGTTACACCGCTCACCCATTCAATCAGCCCCAGCATTTT.

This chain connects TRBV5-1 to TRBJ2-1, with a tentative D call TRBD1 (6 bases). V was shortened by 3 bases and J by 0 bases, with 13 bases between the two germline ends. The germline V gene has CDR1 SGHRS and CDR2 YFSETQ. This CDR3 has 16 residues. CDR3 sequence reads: CASSSSGVGSYNEQFF. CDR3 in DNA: TGCGCCAGCAGCTCGTCAGGGGTCGGCTCCTACAATGAGCAGTTCTTC.

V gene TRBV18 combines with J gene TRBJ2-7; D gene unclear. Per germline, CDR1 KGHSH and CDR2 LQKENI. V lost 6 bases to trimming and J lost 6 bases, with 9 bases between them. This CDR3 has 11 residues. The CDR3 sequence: CASSSTLEQYF. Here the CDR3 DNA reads TGTGCCAGCTCCTCAACACTCGAGCAGTACTTC.

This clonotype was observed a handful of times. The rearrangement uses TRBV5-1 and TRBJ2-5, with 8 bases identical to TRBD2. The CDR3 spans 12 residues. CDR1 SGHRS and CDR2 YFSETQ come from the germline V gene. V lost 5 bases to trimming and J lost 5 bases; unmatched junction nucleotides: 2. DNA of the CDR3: TGCGCCAGCAGTCGCGGGGGGGAGACCCAGTACTTC. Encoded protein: CASSRGGETQYF.

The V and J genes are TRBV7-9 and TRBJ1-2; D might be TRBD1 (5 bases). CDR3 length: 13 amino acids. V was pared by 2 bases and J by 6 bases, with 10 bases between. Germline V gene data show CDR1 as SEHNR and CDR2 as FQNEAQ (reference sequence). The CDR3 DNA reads TGTGCCAGCAGCTTATATGAGGGGCATGGCTACACCTTC. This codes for CASSLYEGHGYTF.

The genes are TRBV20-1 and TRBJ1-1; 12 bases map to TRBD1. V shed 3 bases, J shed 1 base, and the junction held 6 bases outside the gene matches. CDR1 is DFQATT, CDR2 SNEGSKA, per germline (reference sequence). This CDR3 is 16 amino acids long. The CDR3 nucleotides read TGCAGTGCTAGGGCCGGGACAGGGGGCTGGAACACTGAAGCTTTCTTT. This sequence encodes CSARAGTGGWNTEAFF.

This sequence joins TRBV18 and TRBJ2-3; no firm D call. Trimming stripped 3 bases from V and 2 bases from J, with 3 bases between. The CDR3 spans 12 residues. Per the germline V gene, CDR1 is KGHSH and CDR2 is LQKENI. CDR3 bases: TGTGCCAGCTCACCCACCACAGATACGCAGTATTTT. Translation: CASSPTTDTQYF.

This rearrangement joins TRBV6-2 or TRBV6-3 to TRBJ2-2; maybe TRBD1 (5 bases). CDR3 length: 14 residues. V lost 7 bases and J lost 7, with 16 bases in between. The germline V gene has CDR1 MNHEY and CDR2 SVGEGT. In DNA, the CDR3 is TGTGCCAGCAATGCTCAGGGATATAGCGGGGAGCTGTTTTTT. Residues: CASNAQGYSGELFF.

The CDR3 sequence: CASSGGGGTDTQYF. The CDR3 DNA sequence: TGTGCCAGCAGCGGGGGGGGCGGGACAGATACGCAGTATTTT. V gene TRBV5-4 combines with J gene TRBJ2-3; D might be TRBD2 (7 bases). Between the trimmed V and J ends, which lost 4 bases and 3 bases, there was a span of 12 bases. There are 14 residues in the CDR3. Germline assignment: CDR1 SGHNT and CDR2 YYREEE (reference sequence).

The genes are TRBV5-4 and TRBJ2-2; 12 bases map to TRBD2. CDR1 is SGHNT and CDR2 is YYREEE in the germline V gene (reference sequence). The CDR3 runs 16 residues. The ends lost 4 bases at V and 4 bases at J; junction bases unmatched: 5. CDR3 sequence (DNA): TGTGCCAGCAGCGCCGGACTAGCGGGGCTCACCGGGGAGCTGTTTTTT. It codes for CASSAGLAGLTGELFF. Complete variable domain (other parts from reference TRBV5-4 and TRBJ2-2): ETGVTQSPTHLIKTRGQQVTLRCSSQSGHNTVSWYQQALGQGPQFIFQYYREEENGRGNFPPRFSGLQFPNYSSELNVNALELDDSALYLCASSAGLAGLTGELFFGEGSRLTVL.